This T cell receptor (beta chain) was profiled in a study of cytomegalovirus exposure and HLA in healthy donors. Background on the study: As an earlier analysis found, about 190 million T cells yielded approximately 100 million unique TCR beta sequences. Findings of the study overall: The authors later linked a missense DCLRE1C variant to TCR beta V- and J-gene trimming. The investigators catalogued 164 TCR beta chains as cytomegalovirus-associated.

CDR3 length: 17 amino acids. The germline V gene has CDR1 MNHNS and CDR2 SASEGT. Trimming took off 4 bases at V and 4 bases at J, with 22 bases between the two ends. 13 Jbeta primers and 60 Vbeta primers were used for the PCR. Authors' analysis steps: The count from a later analysis was about 80 million unique TCR beta chains, 9.5 million to 11 million of them shared. Clones were read by immunoSEQ multiplex PCR, and TCRdb kept only the in-frame ones, dropping some. Clone size and the V and J calls come from that table; the DNA yielded D and trimming. The sample features 150,000 to 200,000 clones, with about 6% in its top ten. As for this clone: The target antigen is unknown.

V gene TRBV6-1 combines with J gene TRBJ1-2; D is perhaps TRBD1 (5 bases). Source material: PBMCs. The receptor comes from a man aged 30 to 45 in good health and CMV-seronegative. The CDR3, as DNA: TGTGCCAGCAGTGTCGGGGGAGGGGATTCTACGCTCTATGGCTACACCTTC. This encodes CASSVGGGDSTLYGYTF.